These 27 T cell receptor beta chains came from one sample sequenced in a study of T-cell reconstitution after alpha-beta-depleted transplantation in children. TCRbeta library construction was performed incorporating unique molecular identifiers. TCRdb re-analysed the PCR reads in MiXCR, keeping a single row per CDR3 protein. Here the sample spans approximately 400,000 distinct CDR3 sequences, roughly 10% being singletons. The sample here was PBMCs from the stem cell graft donor, taken from the stem cell graft. The source is a human donor who donated a stem cell graft to a child with acute myeloid leukemia.

This rearrangement joins TRBV15 to TRBJ2-1; the D call may be TRBD1 or TRBD2 (5 bases each). CDR3 length equals 13 residues. Germline assignment: CDR1 LNHNV and CDR2 YYDKDF (reference sequence). The ends were cut back, 0 bases at V and 9 bases at J, with 9 bases in the middle. CDR3 DNA: TGTGCCACCAGCAGAGATCGGGGCCGTGAGCAGTTCTTC. Protein: CATSRDRGREQFF.

The table lists this clonotype with many counts. The gene calls are TRBV9 and TRBJ2-3, with unresolved D. Trimming pared 0 bases from V and 3 bases from J, leaving 2 bases between. The CDR3 runs 12 residues. Germline V gene sequence: CDR1 SGDLS, CDR2 YYNGEE. CDR3 residues: CASSVGTDTQYF. DNA for the CDR3: TGTGCCAGCAGCGTAGGTACAGATACGCAGTATTTT. The full variable domain, in which reference TRBV9 and TRBJ2-3 provide the parts outside the CDR3, is DSGVTQTPKHLITATGQRVTLRCSPRSGDLSVYWYQQSLDQGLQFLIQYYNGEERAKGNILERFSAQQFPDLHSELNLSSLELGDSALYFCASSVGTDTQYFGPGTRLTVL.

The rearrangement uses TRBV5-4 and TRBJ2-3; 13 nucleotides align to TRBD2. J gave up 3 bases and V 3 bases, and 4 bases lay outside the gene matches. The CDR3 loop spans 16 amino acids. CDR1 is SGHNT, CDR2 YYREEE, per germline (reference sequence). DNA for the CDR3: TGTGCCAGCAGCTGGAGACTAGCGGGGGGAACAGATACGCAGTATTTT. It yields the protein CASSWRLAGGTDTQYF.

This clonotype came up many times. The V gene is TRBV3-1, the J gene TRBJ2-5, with D hard to call. The CDR3 extends over 13 amino acids. Germline CDR1 reads LGHDT; CDR2 reads YNNKEL (reference sequence). The V and J ends lost 5 bases and 0 bases respectively, with 7 bases between them. The CDR3 DNA sequence: TGTGCCAGCAGCACCCCGTACCAAGAGACCCAGTACTTC. Translated: CASSTPYQETQYF.

This clonotype was recorded a few times. The chain has TRBV11-2 and TRBJ2-7; 12 positions agree with TRBD2. This CDR3 has 18 amino acids. Germline V gene sequence: CDR1 SGHAT, CDR2 FQNNGV. The V gene end was trimmed by 3 bases and the J gene end by 4 bases; junction bases not matched to a gene: 13. The CDR3 is CASSLGTSGFGAFYEQYF. CDR3 DNA: TGTGCCAGCAGCTTGGGGACTAGCGGGTTTGGTGCATTTTACGAGCAGTACTTC.

This clonotype was counted at least ten times. The chain links TRBV7-2 to TRBJ2-7; 11 bases agree with TRBD2. CDR3 length: 13 residues. Trimming cost V 3 bases and J 6 bases; bases outside gene matches: 1. Germline CDR1 is SGHTA and CDR2 is FQGNSA. CDR3 bases: TGTGCCAGCAGCTTTAGCGGGGGGGGCGAGCAGTACGTC. Translating gives CASSFSGGGEQYV.

This clonotype was seen repeatedly, ten times or more. The gene calls are TRBV7-2 and TRBJ2-7; D may be TRBD1 (6 bases). The CDR3 covers 14 residues. V was shortened by 1 base and J by 2 bases, with 9 bases between the two germline ends. Germline V gene lookup returns CDR1 SGHTA and CDR2 FQGNSA. CDR3 bases: TGTGCCAGCAGCTTAGGACAGGCGGCCTACGAGCAGTACTTC. It specifies CASSLGQAAYEQYF.

With respect to this clonotype: The junction differs from germline at one of its ends, possibly a read error. In DNA, the CDR3 is TGCGCCAGCAGATTGGGCAGGTTGATTGCAACTAATGAAAAACTGTTTTTT. It codes for CASRLGRLIATNEKLFF. This chain uses TRBV5-1 with TRBJ1-4; unclear D gene. Germline CDR1 is SGHRS and CDR2 is YFSETQ. The CDR3 runs to 17 residues.

This clonotype was counted between two and nine times. The chain uses TRBV20-1 and TRBJ2-7; no definite D call. The CDR3 consists of 12 residues. V lost 8 bases and J lost 4, with 15 bases in between. Looked up from germline, CDR1 is DFQATT and CDR2 is SNEGSKA (reference sequence). The CDR3 protein is CSTRGSGYEQYF. The CDR3 nucleotides are TGCAGTACCAGAGGTTCTGGGTACGAGCAGTACTTC.

In this sample, this clonotype turned up many times. The chain recombines TRBV10-3 with TRBJ2-7, with TRBD1 identical over 8 bases. Germline V gives CDR1 ENHRY, CDR2 SYGVKD. The trim removed 6 bases at V and 2 bases at J, leaving 9 bases unmatched. The CDR3 is made up of 15 amino acids. The CDR3 DNA sequence: TGTGCCATCAGACCTCAGGGGGCCGAACCCTACGAGCAGTACTTC. It yields the protein CAIRPQGAEPYEQYF.

This clonotype was observed many times. The chain couples TRBV9 to TRBJ2-3; D assignment may be TRBD1 or TRBD2 (5 bases each). The CDR3 loop spans 15 amino acids. CDR1 and CDR2 from the germline V gene are SGDLS and YYNGEE. Trimming cost V 1 base and J 2 bases, with 11 bases left between them. CDR3 nucleotide sequence: TGTGCCAGCAGCGTACGAGGGGACCCCACAGATACGCAGTATTTT. It yields the protein CASSVRGDPTDTQYF.

This clonotype was counted only a few times. The rearrangement joins TRBV7-8 to TRBJ1-4; maybe TRBD1 (5 bases). Germline CDR1 reads SGHVS; CDR2 reads FQNEAQ. The ends were cut back, 0 bases at V and 8 bases at J, with 13 bases in the middle. The CDR3 totals 15 residues. As DNA, the CDR3 is TGTGCCAGCAGCTTAGCTACGGGGGGGACCGAAAAACTGTTTTTT. Residues: CASSLATGGTEKLFF.

The rearrangement joins TRBV9 to TRBJ2-1; the match to TRBD2 covers 8 bases. Germline lookup yields CDR1 SGDLS and CDR2 YYNGEE. This CDR3 comprises 16 residues. V trimming: 4 bases; J trimming: 0 bases; junction bases outside the gene matches: 6. The CDR3 DNA reads TGTGCCAGCAGCCCGTCCGGGGGGGCCTCCTACAATGAGCAGTTCTTC. Its translation: CASSPSGGASYNEQFF.

V gene TRBV5-4 combines with J gene TRBJ2-2; D tentatively reads TRBD1 or TRBD2 (6 bases each). CDR1 is SGHNT, CDR2 YYREEE, per germline (reference sequence). CDR3 size: 12 residues. The V and J ends lost 10 bases and 7 bases respectively, with 14 bases between them. CDR3 residues: CAGRRGDGELFF. CDR3 bases: TGTGCCGGGCGAAGGGGGGACGGGGAGCTGTTTTTT.

This clonotype was recorded a few times. V usage is TRBV20-1 and J usage is TRBJ2-3; D is ambiguous. Per germline, CDR1 DFQATT and CDR2 SNEGSKA (reference sequence). Trimming pared 6 bases from V and 8 bases from J, leaving 15 bases between. CDR3 size: 12 residues. In DNA form, the CDR3 reads TGCAGTGCCCACCTGACTGTTGGTACGCAGTATTTT. The encoded protein is CSAHLTVGTQYF.

The chain joins TRBV20-1 to TRBJ1-1; D is perhaps TRBD1 (5 bases). CDR3 length equals 14 residues. Germline CDR1 is DFQATT and CDR2 is SNEGSKA (reference sequence). The germline V and J ends were trimmed by 4 bases and 4 bases, with 16 bases remaining between them. The CDR3 region has the DNA TGCAGTGCTATCGGGACCGGAGTTGTCACTGAAGCTTTCTTT. Protein product: CSAIGTGVVTEAFF.

This clonotype occurred many times. The chain uses TRBV7-2 and TRBJ2-1; 7 bases agree with TRBD1. J gave up 4 bases and V 5 bases, and 8 bases lay outside the gene matches. This CDR3 is 15 amino acids long. CDR1 is SGHTA and CDR2 is FQGNSA in the germline V gene. For the CDR3, the DNA is TGTGCCAGCAGCACAAACGTGGGACAGTACAATGAGCAGTTCTTC. As protein: CASSTNVGQYNEQFF. Variable domain in full (rest from reference TRBV7-2 and TRBJ2-1): GAGVSQSPSNKVTEKGKDVELRCDPISGHTALYWYRQSLGQGLEFLIYFQGNSAPDKSGLPSDRFSAERTGGSVSTLTIQRTQQEDSAVYLCASSTNVGQYNEQFFGPGTRLTVL.

The chain couples TRBV7-2 to TRBJ2-1; D is uncertain. The CDR3 consists of 14 residues. V lost 5 bases and J 9 bases, leaving 17 bases between the germline ends. Germline CDR1 and CDR2: SGHTA and FQGNSA. Written as DNA, the CDR3 is TGTGCCAGCAGCAAAAATCCCGGTGCTGGTGAGCAGTTCTTC. Translating it yields CASSKNPGAGEQFF.

CDR3 residues: CAMSPGLRWDRENEQYV. The CDR3 DNA reads TGTGCCATGAGCCCCGGGCTCCGCTGGGACAGGGAGAACGAGCAGTACGTC. The J gene is TRBJ2-7, the V gene TRBV15; 9 bases match TRBD1. The germline V gene has CDR1 LNHNV and CDR2 YYDKDF (reference sequence). V lost 10 bases to trimming and J lost 5 bases; unmatched junction nucleotides: 21. This CDR3 is built from 17 residues.

CDR3 coding DNA: TGCGCCAGCAGCCAAGTGCCCTATTCAGGAGAGCAGTTCTTC. Its translation: CASSQVPYSGEQFF. The chain joins TRBV4-3 to TRBJ2-1; D uncertain. The germline V gene encodes CDR1 LGHNA and CDR2 YSLEER. Trimming shortened V by 1 base and J by 10 bases, and 14 bases separated the two germline ends. This CDR3 region has 14 residues.

This clonotype was observed a few times. The rearrangement links TRBV6-5 to TRBJ1-4; unclear D gene. The CDR3 consists of 14 residues. Germline V gene data show CDR1 as MNHEY and CDR2 as SVGAGI. V was trimmed by 0 bases and J by 8 bases, leaving 10 bases between them. The CDR3 reads CASSYSLGLEKLFF. The DNA of the CDR3 is TGTGCCAGCAGTTACTCGTTGGGATTGGAAAAACTGTTTTTT.

This clonotype was counted between two and nine times. The gene calls are TRBV6-2 or TRBV6-3 and TRBJ1-1; D is ambiguous. Per the germline V gene, CDR1 is MNHEY and CDR2 is SVGEGT. The CDR3 runs to 12 residues. Trimming removed 2 bases at V and 11 bases at J, with 12 bases between. CDR3 coding DNA: TGTGCCAGCAGTTACGGGGTTGTACAGGCTTTCTTT. Its protein is CASSYGVVQAFF.

There are a few counts of this clonotype. The chain links TRBV7-6 to TRBJ2-5, with D tentatively TRBD1 (6 bases). Germline V lookup: CDR1 SGHVS, CDR2 FNYEAQ. This CDR3 has 17 amino acids. V was cut by 2 bases and J by 5 bases, with 21 bases left in between. The CDR3 loop is CASSLKEVVGAGETQYF. In DNA, the CDR3 is TGTGCCAGCAGCTTAAAGGAGGTGGTGGGGGCCGGTGAGACCCAGTACTTC.

The chain joins TRBV5-1 to TRBJ2-1; 7 nucleotides match TRBD2. The CDR3 loop spans 16 amino acids. Germline assignment: CDR1 SGHRS and CDR2 YFSETQ. V dropped 0 bases and J dropped 10; count of bases not matched to a gene: 13. Here the CDR3 reads CASSLDGGGVSSEQFF. For the CDR3, the DNA is TGCGCCAGCAGCTTGGATGGGGGGGGAGTCAGTTCGGAGCAGTTCTTC.

The chain uses TRBV7-2 and TRBJ2-7; TRBD2 agrees at 10 bases. The CDR3 length is 14 residues. CDR1 is SGHTA, CDR2 FQGNSA, per germline. Losses at the gene ends were 8 bases for V and 3 bases for J; bases not matched to a gene: 7. Written as DNA, the CDR3 is TGTGCCAGCGCAGCTAGCGGGGGCTACTACGAGCAGTACTTC. It specifies CASAASGGYYEQYF.

The chain couples TRBV7-9 to TRBJ2-2, with D tentatively TRBD1 (6 bases). V was cut by 5 bases and J by 7 bases, with 14 bases left in between. This CDR3 has 14 residues. Germline CDR1 is SEHNR and CDR2 is FQNEAQ (reference sequence). The CDR3 sequence: CASSPQGRGGELFF. CDR3 bases: TGTGCCAGCAGCCCACAGGGACGGGGCGGGGAGCTGTTTTTT.

This clonotype was seen repeatedly, ten times or more. The chain couples TRBV29-1 to TRBJ2-2, with 8 nucleotides matching TRBD1. V was pared by 6 bases and J by 0 bases, with 6 bases of the junction left unmatched. The CDR3 has 15 residues. Germline V lookup: CDR1 SQVTM, CDR2 ANQGSEA. Here the CDR3 reads CSVGADRANTGELFF. The DNA of the CDR3 is TGCAGCGTCGGAGCGGACAGGGCGAACACCGGGGAGCTGTTTTTT.